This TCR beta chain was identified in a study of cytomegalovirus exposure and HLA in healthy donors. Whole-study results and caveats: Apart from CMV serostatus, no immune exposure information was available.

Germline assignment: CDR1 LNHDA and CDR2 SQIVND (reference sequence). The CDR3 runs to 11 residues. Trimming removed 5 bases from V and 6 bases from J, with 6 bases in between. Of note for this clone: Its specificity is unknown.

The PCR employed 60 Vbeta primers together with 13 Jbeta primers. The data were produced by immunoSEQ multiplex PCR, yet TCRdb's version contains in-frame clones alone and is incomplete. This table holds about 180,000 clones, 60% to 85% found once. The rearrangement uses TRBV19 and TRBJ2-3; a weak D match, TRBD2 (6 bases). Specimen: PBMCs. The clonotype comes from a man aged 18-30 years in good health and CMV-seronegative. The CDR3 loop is CASSGGDTQYF. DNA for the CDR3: TGTGCCAGTAGTGGGGGGGATACGCAGTATTTT.